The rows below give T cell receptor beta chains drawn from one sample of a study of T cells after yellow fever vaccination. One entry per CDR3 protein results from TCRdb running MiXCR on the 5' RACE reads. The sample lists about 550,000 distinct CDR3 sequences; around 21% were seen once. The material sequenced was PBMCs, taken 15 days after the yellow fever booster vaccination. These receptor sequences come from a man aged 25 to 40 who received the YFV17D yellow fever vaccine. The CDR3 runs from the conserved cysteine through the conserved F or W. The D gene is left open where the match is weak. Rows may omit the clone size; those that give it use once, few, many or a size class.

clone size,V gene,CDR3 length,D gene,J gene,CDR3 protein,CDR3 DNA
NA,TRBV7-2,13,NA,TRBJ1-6,CASSLEREAPLHF,TGTGCCAGCAGCTTAGAGCGAGAGGCACCCCTCCACTTT
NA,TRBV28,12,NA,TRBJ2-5,CATRAVQETQYF,TGTGCCACCCGGGCCGTCCAAGAGACCCAGTACTTC
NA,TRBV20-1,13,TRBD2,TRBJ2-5,CSAPGLVQDTQYF,TGCAGTGCTCCGGGACTAGTCCAAGACACCCAGTACTTC
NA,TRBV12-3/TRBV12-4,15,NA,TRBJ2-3,CASSPFPTDTDTQYF,TGTGCCAGCAGTCCATTCCCGACAGACACAGATACGCAGTATTTT
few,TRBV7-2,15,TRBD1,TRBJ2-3,CASSRGQGITDTQYF,TGTGCCAGCAGCCGAGGACAGGGCATCACAGATACGCAGTATTTT
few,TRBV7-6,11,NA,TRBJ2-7,CASSLGGWQYF,TGTGCCAGCAGCTTAGGGGGTTGGCAGTACTTC
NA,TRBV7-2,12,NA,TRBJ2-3,CASSLGGATQYF,TGTGCCAGCAGCTTAGGTGGGGCCACGCAGTATTTT
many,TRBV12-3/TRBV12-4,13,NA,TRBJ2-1,CASSALGQNEQFF,TGTGCCAGCAGTGCACTGGGGCAGAATGAGCAGTTCTTC
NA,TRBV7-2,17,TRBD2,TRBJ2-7,CASSPRVWRESSYEQYF,TGTGCCAGCAGCCCCAGGGTATGGCGGGAGAGCTCCTACGAGCAGTACTTC
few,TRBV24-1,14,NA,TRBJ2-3,CATSGEGDSDTQYF,TGTGCCACCAGTGGAGAGGGAGATTCAGATACGCAGTATTTT
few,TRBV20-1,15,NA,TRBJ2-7,CSAREWAVGAYEQYF,TGCAGTGCTCGCGAGTGGGCGGTGGGGGCCTACGAGCAGTACTTC
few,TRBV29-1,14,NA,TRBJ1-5,CSVVLALGNQPQHF,TGCAGCGTTGTCCTGGCGCTGGGCAATCAGCCCCAGCATTTT
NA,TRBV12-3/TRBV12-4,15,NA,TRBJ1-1,CASSLIPQPSTEAFF,TGTGCCAGCAGTTTGATCCCCCAACCCAGCACTGAAGCTTTCTTT
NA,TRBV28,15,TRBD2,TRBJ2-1,CASKTYGGGYNEQFF,TGTGCCAGCAAGACCTATGGGGGGGGATACAATGAGCAGTTCTTC
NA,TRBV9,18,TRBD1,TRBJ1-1,CASSDRDRGRGMNTEAFF,TGTGCCAGCAGCGATCGGGACAGGGGGCGGGGGATGAACACTGAAGCTTTCTTT
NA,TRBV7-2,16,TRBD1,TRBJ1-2,CASSLPSGQGADGYTF,TGTGCCAGCAGCTTACCATCAGGACAGGGGGCTGATGGCTACACCTTC
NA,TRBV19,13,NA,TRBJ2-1,CASVRDSMGEQFF,TGTGCCTCTGTCCGGGACTCGATGGGTGAGCAGTTCTTC
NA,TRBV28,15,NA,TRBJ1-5,CASSYTVEGNQPQHF,TGTGCCAGCAGTTACACAGTGGAGGGTAATCAGCCCCAGCATTTT
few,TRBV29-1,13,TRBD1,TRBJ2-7,CSVLGGLAYEQYF,TGCAGCGTCCTAGGGGGCCTAGCCTACGAGCAGTACTTC
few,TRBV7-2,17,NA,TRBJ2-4,CASSPRIGTLGKNIQYF,TGTGCCAGCAGCCCAAGGATTGGGACTCTGGGCAAAAACATTCAGTACTTC
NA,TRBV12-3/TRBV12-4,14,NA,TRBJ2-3,CASSLGNVRDTQYF,TGTGCCAGCAGTTTGGGGAATGTGAGGGATACGCAGTATTTT
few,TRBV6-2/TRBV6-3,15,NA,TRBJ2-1,CASRDPAFGWNEQFF,TGTGCCAGCAGGGACCCCGCCTTTGGGTGGAATGAGCAGTTCTTC
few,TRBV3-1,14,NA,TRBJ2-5,CASSQEGQGETQYF,TGTGCCAGCAGCCAAGAGGGACAAGGGGAGACCCAGTACTTC
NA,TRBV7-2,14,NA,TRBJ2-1,CASSFVGYYNEQFF,TGTGCCAGCAGCTTTGTCGGATACTACAATGAGCAGTTCTTC
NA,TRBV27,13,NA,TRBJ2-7,CASSLDGRGEQYF,TGTGCCAGCAGTTTAGACGGAAGGGGCGAGCAGTACTTC
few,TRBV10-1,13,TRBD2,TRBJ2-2,CASSALAVGELFF,TGCGCCAGCAGTGCACTAGCGGTCGGGGAGCTGTTTTTT
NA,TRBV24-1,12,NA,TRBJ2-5,CATSVPRGTQYF,TGTGCCACCAGTGTTCCGCGGGGGACCCAGTACTTC
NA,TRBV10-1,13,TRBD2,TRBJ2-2,CASRLADTGELFF,TGCGCCAGCAGGCTAGCGGACACCGGGGAGCTGTTTTTT
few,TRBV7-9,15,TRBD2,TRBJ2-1,CASSTGLAGVDEQFF,TGTGCCAGCAGCACTGGACTAGCGGGAGTGGATGAGCAGTTCTTC
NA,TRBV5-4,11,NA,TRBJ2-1,CASSTQDEQFF,TGTGCCAGCAGCACGCAGGATGAGCAGTTCTTC
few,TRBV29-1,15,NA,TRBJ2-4,CSVAPRDLAKNIQYF,TGCAGCGTTGCCCCTCGGGATTTAGCCAAAAACATTCAGTACTTC